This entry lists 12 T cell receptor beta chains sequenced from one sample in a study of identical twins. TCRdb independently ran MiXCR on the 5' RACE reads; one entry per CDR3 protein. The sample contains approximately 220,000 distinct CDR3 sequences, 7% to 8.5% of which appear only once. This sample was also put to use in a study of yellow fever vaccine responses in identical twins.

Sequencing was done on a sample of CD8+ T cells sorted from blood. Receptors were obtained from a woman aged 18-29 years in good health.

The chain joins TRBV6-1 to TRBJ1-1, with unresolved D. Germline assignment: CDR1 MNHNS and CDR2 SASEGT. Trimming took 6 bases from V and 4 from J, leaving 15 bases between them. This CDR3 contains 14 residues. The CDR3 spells CASRQSKWITEAFF. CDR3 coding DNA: TGTGCCAGCAGGCAGAGTAAGTGGATCACTGAAGCTTTCTTT.

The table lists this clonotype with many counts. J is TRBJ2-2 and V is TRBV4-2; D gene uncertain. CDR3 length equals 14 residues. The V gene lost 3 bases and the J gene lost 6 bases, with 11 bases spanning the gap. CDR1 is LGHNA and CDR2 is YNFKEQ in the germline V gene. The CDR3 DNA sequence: TGTGCCAGCAGCCACAGTGAAGGCCCCGGGGAGCTGTTTTTT. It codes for CASSHSEGPGELFF.

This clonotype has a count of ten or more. The CDR3 sequence is CASSPQMDRVEAFF. In nucleotides, the CDR3 is TGTGCCAGCAGCCCCCAGATGGACAGGGTAGAAGCTTTCTTT. The chain is built from TRBV7-9 and TRBJ1-1; 8 bases are shared with TRBD1. The CDR3 is made up of 14 amino acids. The trim removed 5 bases at V and 8 bases at J, leaving 10 bases unmatched. Germline V CDR1 and CDR2: SEHNR, FQNEAQ (reference sequence). Together with reference TRBV7-9 and TRBJ1-1, the CDR3 gives the full variable domain: DTGVSQNPRHKITKRGQNVTFRCDPISEHNRLYWYRQTLGQGPEFLTYFQNEAQLEKSRLLSDRFSAERPKGSFSTLEIQRTEQGDSAMYLCASSPQMDRVEAFFGQGTRLTVV.

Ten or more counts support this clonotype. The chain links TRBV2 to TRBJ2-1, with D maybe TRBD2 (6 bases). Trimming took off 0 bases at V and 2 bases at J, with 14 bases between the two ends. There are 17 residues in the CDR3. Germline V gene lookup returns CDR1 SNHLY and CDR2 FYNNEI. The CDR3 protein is CASSEALEGPAYNEQFF. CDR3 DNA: TGTGCCAGCAGTGAAGCGCTGGAGGGACCCGCCTACAATGAGCAGTTCTTC.

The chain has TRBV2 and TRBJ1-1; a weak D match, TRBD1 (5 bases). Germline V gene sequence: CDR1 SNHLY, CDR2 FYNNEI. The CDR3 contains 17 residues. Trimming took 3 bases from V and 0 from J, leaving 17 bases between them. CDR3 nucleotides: TGTGCCAGCAGTGACACGGCGGGGCGATACATGAACACTGAAGCTTTCTTT. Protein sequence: CASSDTAGRYMNTEAFF.

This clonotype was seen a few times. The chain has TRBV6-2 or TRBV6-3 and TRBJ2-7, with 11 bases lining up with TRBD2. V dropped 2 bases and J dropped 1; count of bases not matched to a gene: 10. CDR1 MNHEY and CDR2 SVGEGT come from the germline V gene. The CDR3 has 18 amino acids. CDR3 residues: CASSYPRLAGSLSYEQYF. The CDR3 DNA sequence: TGTGCCAGCAGTTACCCGAGACTAGCGGGAAGCCTTTCCTACGAGCAGTACTTC.

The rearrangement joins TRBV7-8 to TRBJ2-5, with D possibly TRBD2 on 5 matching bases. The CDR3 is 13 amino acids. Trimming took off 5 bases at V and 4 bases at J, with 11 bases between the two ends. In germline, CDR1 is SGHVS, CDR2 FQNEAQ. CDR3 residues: CASSKAERETQYF. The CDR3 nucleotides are TGTGCCAGCAGCAAAGCGGAGCGAGAGACCCAGTACTTC.

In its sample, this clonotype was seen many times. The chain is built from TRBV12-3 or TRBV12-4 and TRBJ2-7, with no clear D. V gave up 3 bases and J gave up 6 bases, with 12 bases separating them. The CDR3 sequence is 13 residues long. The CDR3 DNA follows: TGTGCCAGCAGTTTCGGATCCGGGTTCGAGCAGTACTTC. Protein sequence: CASSFGSGFEQYF.

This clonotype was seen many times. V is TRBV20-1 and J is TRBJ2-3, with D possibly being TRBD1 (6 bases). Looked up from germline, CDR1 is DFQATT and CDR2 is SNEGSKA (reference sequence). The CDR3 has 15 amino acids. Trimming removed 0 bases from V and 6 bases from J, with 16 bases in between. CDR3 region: CSARDPRGKIDTQYF. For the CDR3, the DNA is TGCAGTGCTAGAGATCCCAGGGGCAAGATTGATACGCAGTATTTT.

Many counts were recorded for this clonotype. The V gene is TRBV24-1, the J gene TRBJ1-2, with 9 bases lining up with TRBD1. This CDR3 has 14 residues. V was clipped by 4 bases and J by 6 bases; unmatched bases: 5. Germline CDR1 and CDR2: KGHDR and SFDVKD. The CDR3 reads CATSDRQGVHGYTF. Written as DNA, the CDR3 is TGTGCCACCAGTGACCGACAGGGGGTCCATGGCTACACCTTC.

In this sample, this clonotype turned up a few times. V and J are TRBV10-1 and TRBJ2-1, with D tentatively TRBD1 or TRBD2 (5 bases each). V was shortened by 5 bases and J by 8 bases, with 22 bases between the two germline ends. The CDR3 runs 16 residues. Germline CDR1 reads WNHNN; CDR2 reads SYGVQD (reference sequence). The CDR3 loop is CASSPHSGRRLDEQFF. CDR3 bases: TGCGCCAGCAGTCCCCACTCGGGGCGGAGGTTGGATGAGCAGTTCTTC.

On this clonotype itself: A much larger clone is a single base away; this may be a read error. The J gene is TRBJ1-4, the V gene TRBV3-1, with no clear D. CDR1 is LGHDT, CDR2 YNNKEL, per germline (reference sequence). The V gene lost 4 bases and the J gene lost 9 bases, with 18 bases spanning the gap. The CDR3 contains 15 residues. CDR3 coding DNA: TGTGCCAGCAGCCCCGGTGGCTCTTCGGGTCAAAAACTGTTTTTT. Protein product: CASSPGGSSGQKLFF.